This T cell receptor (beta chain) emerged from a study of cytomegalovirus exposure and HLA in healthy donors. Turning to the study itself: HLA-typed donors contributed around 88 million unique TCRs, which were held in an early data release. Notes on the study in general: Accurate prediction of HLA-A and HLA-B alleles (for most subjects) was reportedly achieved from TCR beta sequences. Despite most TCR sequences being rare, some public TCRs occurred in many donors.

Germline V gene data show CDR1 as SGHNT and CDR2 as YYREEE (reference sequence). With V trimmed by 0 bases and J by 5 bases, 5 bases remained unmatched. This CDR3 region has 15 residues. The PCR had 60 Vbeta and 13 Jbeta primers. Authors' analysis steps: There were around 80 million unique TCR beta chains by a later count, and around 10 million of them were shared. Assay used: immunoSEQ multiplex PCR; TCRdb lists only in-frame clones, some missing. The DNA was the basis for D and trimming; V, J and clone size are from that table. The sample gives some 250,000 clones, about 80% of which show up once; almost 8% is in the top ten. Points on this clone: Antigen specificity is unknown.

This chain uses TRBV5-4 with TRBJ2-5, with TRBD2 identical over 9 bases. Sequencing was performed on PBMCs. The receptor's source is a woman aged 60-75 years in good health and CMV-seropositive. For the CDR3, the DNA is TGTGCCAGCAGCTTGGATCCAGCGGGAGGCGAGACCCAGTACTTC. Translating it yields CASSLDPAGGETQYF.